The T cell receptor beta chain described here comes from a study of blood T cell repertoires in COVID-19. This CDR3 has 14 amino acids. Germline CDR1 SGHTA, CDR2 FQGNSA. The V end was cut by 5 bases, the J end by 0 bases, with 7 bases between. Assay: immunoSEQ multiplex PCR; the TCRdb copy retains only in-frame clones and omits some. The sample lists about 100,000 clones; 80% to 90% were seen once. The rearrangement uses TRBV7-2 and TRBJ2-2; unclear D gene. Material for sequencing was peripheral blood. The TCR sequence derives from a man of 80 years or more with active or convalescent COVID-19. The CDR3 loop reads CASSPQANTGELFF. CDR3 in DNA: TGTGCCAGCAGCCCCCAGGCGAACACCGGGGAGCTGTTTTTT.